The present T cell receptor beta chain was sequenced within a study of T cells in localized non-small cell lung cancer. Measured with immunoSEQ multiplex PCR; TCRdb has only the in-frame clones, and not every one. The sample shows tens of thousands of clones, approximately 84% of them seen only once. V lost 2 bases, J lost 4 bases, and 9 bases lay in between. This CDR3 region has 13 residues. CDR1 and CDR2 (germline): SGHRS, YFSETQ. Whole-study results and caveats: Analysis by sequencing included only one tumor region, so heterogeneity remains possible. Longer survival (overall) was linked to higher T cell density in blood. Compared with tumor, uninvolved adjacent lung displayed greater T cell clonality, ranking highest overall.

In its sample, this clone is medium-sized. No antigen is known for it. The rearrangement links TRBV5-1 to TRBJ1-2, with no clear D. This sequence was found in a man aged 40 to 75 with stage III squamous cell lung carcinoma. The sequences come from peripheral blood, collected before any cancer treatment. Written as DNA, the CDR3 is TGCGCCAGCAGCTTACGACTATCCTATGGCTACACCTTC. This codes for CASSLRLSYGYTF.